This T cell receptor (beta chain) was observed in a study of regulatory T cells in long-lasting Graves disease. About the research overall: The term persistent Graves' disease signified upward of 5 years on antithyroid drugs with positive TSH receptor antibodies. Whole-study findings and limits: Persistent disease showed a preference for TRBV28, TRBJ1-2 and TRBJ2-5. Only a small sample size was used, which may have cut accuracy.

Regarding time point: persistent/refractory GD, antithyroid drugs over 5 years with positive TRAb. RNA isolated from PBMCs was used to make the TCR library. Assembly of TCR beta libraries relied on iRepertoire HTBI primers together with Arm-PCR of CDR3 regions. TCRdb reanalysed the multiplex PCR reads using MiXCR and keeps one entry per CDR3 protein. This sample carries 700,000 or so distinct CDR3 sequences, 25% to 35% of them seen once, and the ten largest clones take 35% to 55%. Trimming shortened V by 7 bases and J by 6 bases, and 16 bases separated the two germline ends. The CDR3 consists of 13 residues. Germline loops: CDR1 SQVTM, CDR2 ANQGSEA. About this clonotype: What it binds is unknown.

The clonotype was recovered from a female donor with Graves disease. The sample in question was peripheral blood mononuclear cells (PBMCs), obtained when the disease was refractory, from a patient treated with antithyroid drugs. The rearrangement uses TRBV29-1 and TRBJ1-5; D may be TRBD1 (5 bases). The CDR3 reads CSAGDGEGQPQHF. Here the CDR3 DNA reads TGCAGCGCGGGGGACGGGGAGGGTCAGCCCCAGCATTTT.